A selection of T cell receptor beta chains follows, all from one sample in a study of multiple sclerosis patients with progressive multifocal leukoencephalopathy. Only in-frame clones appear in the TCRdb table, and some are missing; sequencing was by immunoSEQ multiplex PCR. The sample contains 30,000 to 35,000 clones, about 90% of which appear only once. Material: PBMCs, obtained from a patient treated with natalizumab. These receptors were taken from a human donor with progressive multifocal leukoencephalopathy. Each CDR3 is given with its conserved first and last residue. Each record gives: J gene, clone size, CDR3 length, D gene, V gene, CDR3 DNA, CDR3 protein. A D gene is named only where the DNA matches it firmly. Where a row states a size, it is once, few, many or the class of an expanded clone; other rows omit it.

>TRBJ2-5|.|18|TRBD1|TRBV19
TGTGCCAGTAGTAGAGGGGACAGGGTATTCGGGTACCAAGAGACCCAGTACTTC
CASSRGDRVFGYQETQYF
>TRBJ2-1|.|13|TRBD1|TRBV6-4
TGTGCCAGCAGTGTACAGGGGAACGGTGGGCAGTTCTTC
CASSVQGNGGQFF
>TRBJ1-1|.|12|.|TRBV5-4
TGTGCCAGCAGCTTGATAAACACTGAAGCTTTCTTT
CASSLINTEAFF
>TRBJ2-1|.|11|.|TRBV6-6
TGTGCCAGCAGTTACTCGACTAGTGAATTCTTC
CASSYSTSEFF
>TRBJ1-5|once|14|.|TRBV7-9
TGTGCCAGCAGCTTAGACCAGGGTAATCAGCCCCAGCATTTT
CASSLDQGNQPQHF
>TRBJ2-6|.|15|.|TRBV7-2
TGTGCCAGCAGCCGCGATCATTCTGGGGCCAACGTCCTGACTTTC
CASSRDHSGANVLTF
>TRBJ1-2|.|13|.|TRBV18
TGTGCCAGCTCAATGTCAGCAGACTATGGCTACACCTTC
CASSMSADYGYTF
>TRBJ1-1|.|14|.|TRBV6-6
TGTGCCAGCAGTTACCAGGGAGGAGAGACTGAAGCTTTCTTT
CASSYQGGETEAFF
>TRBJ2-7|.|16|TRBD2|TRBV25-1
TGTGCCAGCAGTGAATATACGGGCGGGAGTATTTACGAGCAGTACTTC
CASSEYTGGSIYEQYF
>TRBJ2-7|.|13|TRBD1|TRBV11-2
TGTGCCAGCAGCTGGACAGGGGGTGGCGAGCAGTACTTC
CASSWTGGGEQYF
>TRBJ1-1|once|15|.|TRBV29-1
TGCAGCGTCACTTCCCTGTGGGATCGAGGAACTGAAGCTTTCTTT
CSVTSLWDRGTEAFF
>TRBJ2-7|few|15|TRBD2|TRBV5-6
TGTGCCAGCAGTCCGCCTATGGGGAGGGAATACGAGCAGTACTTC
CASSPPMGREYEQYF
>TRBJ2-7|.|13|.|TRBV7-2
TGTGCCAGCACCCCCCGGACAGCTTACGAGCAGTACTTC
CASTPRTAYEQYF
>TRBJ2-1|.|14|TRBD2|TRBV19
TGTGCCAGTAGTATAGCGGGAGGTTCTAATGAGCAGTTCTTC
CASSIAGGSNEQFF